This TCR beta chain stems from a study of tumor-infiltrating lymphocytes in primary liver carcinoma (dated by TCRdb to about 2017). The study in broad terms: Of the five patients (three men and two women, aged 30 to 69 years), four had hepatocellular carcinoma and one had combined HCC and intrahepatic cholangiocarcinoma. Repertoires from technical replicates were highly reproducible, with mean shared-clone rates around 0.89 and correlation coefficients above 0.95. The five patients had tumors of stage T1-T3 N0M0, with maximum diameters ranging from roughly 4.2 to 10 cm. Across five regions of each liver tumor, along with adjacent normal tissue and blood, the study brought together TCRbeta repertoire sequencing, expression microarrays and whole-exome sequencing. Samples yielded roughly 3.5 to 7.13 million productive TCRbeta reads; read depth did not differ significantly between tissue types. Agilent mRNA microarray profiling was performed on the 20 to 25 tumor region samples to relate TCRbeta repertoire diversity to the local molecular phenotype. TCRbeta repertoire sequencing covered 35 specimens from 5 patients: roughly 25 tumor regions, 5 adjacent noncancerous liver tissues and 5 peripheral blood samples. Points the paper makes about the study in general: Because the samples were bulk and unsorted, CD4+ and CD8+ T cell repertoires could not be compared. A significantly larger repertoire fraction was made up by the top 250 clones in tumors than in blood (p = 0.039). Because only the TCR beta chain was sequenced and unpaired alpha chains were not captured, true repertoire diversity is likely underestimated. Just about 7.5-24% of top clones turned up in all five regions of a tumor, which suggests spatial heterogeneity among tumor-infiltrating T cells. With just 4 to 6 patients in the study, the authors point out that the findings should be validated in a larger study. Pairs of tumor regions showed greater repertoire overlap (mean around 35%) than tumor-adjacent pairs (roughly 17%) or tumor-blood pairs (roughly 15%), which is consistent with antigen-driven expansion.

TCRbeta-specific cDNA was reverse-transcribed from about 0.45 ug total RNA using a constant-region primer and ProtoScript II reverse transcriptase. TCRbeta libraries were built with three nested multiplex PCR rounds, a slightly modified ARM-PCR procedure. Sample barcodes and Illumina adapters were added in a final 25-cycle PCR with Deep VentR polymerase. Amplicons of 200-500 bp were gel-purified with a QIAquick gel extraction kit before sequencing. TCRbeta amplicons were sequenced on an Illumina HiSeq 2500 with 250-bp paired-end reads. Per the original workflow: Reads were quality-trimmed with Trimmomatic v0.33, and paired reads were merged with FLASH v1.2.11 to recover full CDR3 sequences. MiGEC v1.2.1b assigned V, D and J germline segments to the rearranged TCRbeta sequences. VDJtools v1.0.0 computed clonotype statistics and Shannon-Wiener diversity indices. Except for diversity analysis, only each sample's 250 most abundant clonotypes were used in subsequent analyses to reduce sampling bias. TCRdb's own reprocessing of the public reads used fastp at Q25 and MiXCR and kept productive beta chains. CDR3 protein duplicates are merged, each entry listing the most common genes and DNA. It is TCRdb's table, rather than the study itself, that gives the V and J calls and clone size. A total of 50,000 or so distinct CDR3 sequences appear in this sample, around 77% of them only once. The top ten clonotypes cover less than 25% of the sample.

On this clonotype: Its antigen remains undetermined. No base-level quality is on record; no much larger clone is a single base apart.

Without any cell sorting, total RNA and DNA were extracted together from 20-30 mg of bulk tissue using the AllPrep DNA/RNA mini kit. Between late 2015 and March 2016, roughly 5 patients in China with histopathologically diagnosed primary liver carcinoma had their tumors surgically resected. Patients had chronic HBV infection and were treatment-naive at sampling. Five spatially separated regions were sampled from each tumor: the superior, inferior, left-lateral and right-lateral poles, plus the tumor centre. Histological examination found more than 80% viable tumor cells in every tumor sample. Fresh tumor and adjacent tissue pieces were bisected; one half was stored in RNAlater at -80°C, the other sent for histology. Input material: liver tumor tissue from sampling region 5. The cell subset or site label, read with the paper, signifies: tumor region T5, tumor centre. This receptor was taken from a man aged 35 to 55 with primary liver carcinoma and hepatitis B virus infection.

The DNA reads TGTGCCAGTAGTATTAAGGGGGCAGTGTCCGGGGCCGACGCCCTGACTTTC. It encodes CASSIKGAVSGADALTF. Rearrangement joined TRBV19 to TRBJ2-6; 7 central nucleotides agree with TRBD1. Unmatched junction bases come to 20, with V trimmed by 3 bases and J by 15 bases. CDR1 LNHDA and CDR2 SQIVND were looked up in the germline V gene (reference sequence). Taken from cysteine to phenylalanine, the CDR3 has 17 residues. Only the CDR3 region is kept as DNA, spanning 51 bases read in frame from base 1.